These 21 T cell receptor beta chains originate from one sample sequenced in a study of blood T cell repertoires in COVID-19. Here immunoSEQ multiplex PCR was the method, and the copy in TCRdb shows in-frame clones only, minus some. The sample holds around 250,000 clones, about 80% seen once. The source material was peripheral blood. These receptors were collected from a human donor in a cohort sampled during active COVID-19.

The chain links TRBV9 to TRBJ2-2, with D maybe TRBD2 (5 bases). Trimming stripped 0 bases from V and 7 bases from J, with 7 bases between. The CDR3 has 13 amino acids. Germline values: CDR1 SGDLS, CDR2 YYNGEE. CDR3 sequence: CASSVDGIGELFF. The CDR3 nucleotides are TGTGCCAGCAGCGTAGACGGGATCGGGGAGCTGTTTTTT.

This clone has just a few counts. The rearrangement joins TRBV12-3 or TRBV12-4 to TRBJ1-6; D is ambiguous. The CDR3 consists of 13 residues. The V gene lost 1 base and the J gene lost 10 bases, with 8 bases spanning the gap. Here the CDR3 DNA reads TGTGCCAGCAGTTTAGACGGGAGCTCACCCCTCCACTTT. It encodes CASSLDGSSPLHF.

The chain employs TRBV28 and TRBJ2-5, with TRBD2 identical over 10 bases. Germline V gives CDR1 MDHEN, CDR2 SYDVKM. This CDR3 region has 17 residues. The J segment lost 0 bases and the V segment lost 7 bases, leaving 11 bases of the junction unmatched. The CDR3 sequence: CASKHPGLAGDQETQYF. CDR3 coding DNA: TGTGCCAGCAAACACCCGGGGCTAGCGGGGGACCAAGAGACCCAGTACTTC. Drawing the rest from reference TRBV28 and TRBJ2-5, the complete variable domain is DVKVTQSSRYLVKRTGEKVFLECVQDMDHENMFWYRQDPGLGLRLIYFSYDVKMKEKGDIPEGYSVSREKKERFSLILESASTNQTSMYLCASKHPGLAGDQETQYFGPGTRLLVL.

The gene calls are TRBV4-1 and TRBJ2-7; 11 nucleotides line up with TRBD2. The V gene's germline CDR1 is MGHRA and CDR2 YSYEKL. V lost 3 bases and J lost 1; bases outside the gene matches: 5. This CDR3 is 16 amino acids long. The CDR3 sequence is CASSQDGTSGSYEQYF. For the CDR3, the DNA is TGCGCCAGCAGCCAGGACGGGACTAGCGGTTCCTACGAGCAGTACTTC.

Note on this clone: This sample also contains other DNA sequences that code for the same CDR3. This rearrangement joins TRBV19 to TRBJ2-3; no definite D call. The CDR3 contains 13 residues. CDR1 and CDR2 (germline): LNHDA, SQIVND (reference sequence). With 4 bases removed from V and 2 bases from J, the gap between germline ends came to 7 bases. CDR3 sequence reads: CASSSGSTDTQYF. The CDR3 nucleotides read TGTGCCAGTAGTAGCGGTTCCACAGATACGCAGTATTTT.

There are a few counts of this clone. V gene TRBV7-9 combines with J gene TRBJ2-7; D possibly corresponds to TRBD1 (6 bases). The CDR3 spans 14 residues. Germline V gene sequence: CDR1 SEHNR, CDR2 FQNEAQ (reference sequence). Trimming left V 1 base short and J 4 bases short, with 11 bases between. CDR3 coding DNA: TGTGCCAGCAGCTTAGGCACCCAGGGGTACGAGCAGTACTTC. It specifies CASSLGTQGYEQYF.

This CDR3 is CASSRGGRTNTEAFF. The CDR3 DNA reads as TGCGCCAGCAGCCGAGGGGGACGGACGAACACTGAAGCTTTCTTT. V gene TRBV5-1 combines with J gene TRBJ1-1; possible D gene TRBD1, 6 bases. V lost 4 bases and J 1 base, leaving 14 bases between the germline ends. In germline, CDR1 is SGHRS, CDR2 YFSETQ. The CDR3 runs 15 residues.

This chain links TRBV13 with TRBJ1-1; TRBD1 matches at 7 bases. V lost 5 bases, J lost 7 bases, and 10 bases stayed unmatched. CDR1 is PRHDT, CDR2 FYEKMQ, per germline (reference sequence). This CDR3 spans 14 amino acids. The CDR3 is CASSTTGASNEAFF. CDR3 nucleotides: TGTGCCAGCAGCACCACAGGGGCCTCGAATGAAGCTTTCTTT.

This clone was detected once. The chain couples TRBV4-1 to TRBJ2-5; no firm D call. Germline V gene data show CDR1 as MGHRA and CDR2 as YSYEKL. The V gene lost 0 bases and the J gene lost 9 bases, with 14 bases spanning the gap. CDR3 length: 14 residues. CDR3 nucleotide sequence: TGCGCCAGCAGCCAAGAAGGAGTATCTTGGTCCCAGTACTTC. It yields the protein CASSQEGVSWSQYF.

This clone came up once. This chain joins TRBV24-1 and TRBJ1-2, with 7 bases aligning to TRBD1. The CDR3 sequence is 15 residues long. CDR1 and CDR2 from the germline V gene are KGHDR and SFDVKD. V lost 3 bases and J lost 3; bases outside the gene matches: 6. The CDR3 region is CATSDPDGTDYGYTF. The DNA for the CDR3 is TGTGCCACCAGTGATCCTGACGGGACAGACTATGGCTACACCTTC.

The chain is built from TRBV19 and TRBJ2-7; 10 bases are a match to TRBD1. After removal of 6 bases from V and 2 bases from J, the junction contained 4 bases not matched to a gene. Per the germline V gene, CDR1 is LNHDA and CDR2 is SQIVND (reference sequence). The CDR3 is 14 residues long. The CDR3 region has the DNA TGTGCCAGTAGGGGACAGGGGTACACCTACGAGCAGTACTTC. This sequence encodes CASRGQGYTYEQYF.

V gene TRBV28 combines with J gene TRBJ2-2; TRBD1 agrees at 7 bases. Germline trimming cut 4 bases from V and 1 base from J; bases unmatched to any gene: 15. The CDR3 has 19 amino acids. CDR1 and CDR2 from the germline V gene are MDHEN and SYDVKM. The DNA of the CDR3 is TGTGCCAGCAGTTCCCCCACAAGAGCTGACAGGGTGAACACCGGGGAGCTGTTTTTT. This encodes CASSSPTRADRVNTGELFF.

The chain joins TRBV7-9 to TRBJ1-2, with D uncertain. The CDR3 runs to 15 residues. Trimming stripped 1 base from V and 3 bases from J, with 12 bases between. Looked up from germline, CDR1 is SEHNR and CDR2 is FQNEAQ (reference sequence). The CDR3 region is CASSLDTGFDYGYTF. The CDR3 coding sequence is TGTGCCAGCAGCTTAGATACGGGTTTCGACTATGGCTACACCTTC.

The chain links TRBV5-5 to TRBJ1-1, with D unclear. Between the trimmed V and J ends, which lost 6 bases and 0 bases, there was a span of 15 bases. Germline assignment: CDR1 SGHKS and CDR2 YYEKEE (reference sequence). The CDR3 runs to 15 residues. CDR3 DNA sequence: TGTGCCAGCAAGTCCGCGGGCACCATGAACACTGAAGCTTTCTTT. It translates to CASKSAGTMNTEAFF.

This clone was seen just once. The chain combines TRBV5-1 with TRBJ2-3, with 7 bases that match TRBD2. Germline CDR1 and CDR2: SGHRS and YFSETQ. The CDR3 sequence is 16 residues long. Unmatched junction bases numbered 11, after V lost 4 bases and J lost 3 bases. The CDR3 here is CASSPGNSGKTDTQYF. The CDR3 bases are TGCGCCAGCAGCCCGGGGAACAGCGGGAAAACAGATACGCAGTATTTT.

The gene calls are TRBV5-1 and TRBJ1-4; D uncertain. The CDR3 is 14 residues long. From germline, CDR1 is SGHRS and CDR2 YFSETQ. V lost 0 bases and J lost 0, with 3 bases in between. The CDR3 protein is CASSLDSTNEKLFF. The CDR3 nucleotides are TGCGCCAGCAGCTTGGACTCAACTAATGAAAAACTGTTTTTT.

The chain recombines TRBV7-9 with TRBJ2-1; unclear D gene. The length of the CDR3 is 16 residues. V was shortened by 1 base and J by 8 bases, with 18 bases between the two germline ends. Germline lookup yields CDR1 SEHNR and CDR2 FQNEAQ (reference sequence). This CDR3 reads CASSLGRSGDLDEQFF. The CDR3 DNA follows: TGTGCCAGCAGCTTAGGAAGGTCCGGTGACTTGGATGAGCAGTTCTTC.

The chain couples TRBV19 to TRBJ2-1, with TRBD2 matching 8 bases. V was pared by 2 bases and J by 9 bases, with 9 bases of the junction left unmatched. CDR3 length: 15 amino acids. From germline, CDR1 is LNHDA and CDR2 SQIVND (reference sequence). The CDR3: CASSIRSGSGGEQFF. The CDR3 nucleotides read TGTGCCAGTAGTATACGAAGCGGGAGTGGCGGTGAGCAGTTCTTC. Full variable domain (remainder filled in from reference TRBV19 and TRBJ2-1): DGGITQSPKYLFRKEGQNVTLSCEQNLNHDAMYWYRQDPGQGLRLIYYSQIVNDFQKGDIAEGYSVSREKKESFPLTVTSAQKNPTAFYLCASSIRSGSGGEQFFGPGTRLTVL.

In nucleotides, the CDR3 is TGTGCCAGCAGTTCCGGACAGAAAGAGGAGTACTTC. Translated, it gives CASSSGQKEEYF. The chain joins TRBV28 to TRBJ2-7; D is possibly TRBD1 (6 bases). Germline V lookup: CDR1 MDHEN, CDR2 SYDVKM. The CDR3 consists of 12 residues. V gave up 4 bases and J gave up 11 bases, with 15 bases separating them.

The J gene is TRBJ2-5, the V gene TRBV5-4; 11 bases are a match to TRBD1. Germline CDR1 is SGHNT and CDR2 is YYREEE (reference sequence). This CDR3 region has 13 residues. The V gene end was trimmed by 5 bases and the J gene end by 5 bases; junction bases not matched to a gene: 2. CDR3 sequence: CASRDRGPETQYF. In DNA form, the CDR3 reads TGTGCCAGCAGGGACAGGGGGCCTGAGACCCAGTACTTC.

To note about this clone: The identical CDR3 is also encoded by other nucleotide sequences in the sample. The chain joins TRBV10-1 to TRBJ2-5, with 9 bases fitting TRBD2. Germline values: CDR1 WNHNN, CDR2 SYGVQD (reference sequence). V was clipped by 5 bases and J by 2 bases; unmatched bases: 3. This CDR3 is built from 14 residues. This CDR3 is CASSSGGPQETQYF. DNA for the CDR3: TGCGCCAGCAGTAGCGGGGGGCCTCAAGAGACCCAGTACTTC.